A selection of T cell receptor beta chains follows, all from one sample in a study of graft-versus-host responses after intestinal transplantation. The table came from immunoSEQ multiplex PCR; TCRdb's copy has only in-frame clones and leaves some out. The table includes approximately 10,000 clones, 60% to 75% detected once. Here the sequenced sample was ileum tissue, taken roughly 4.5 months after intestinal transplantation. The receptors originated from a human patient who received an intestinal transplant, so some T cells may come from the graft donor. Each CDR3 is given without its conserved first and last residue. The order of the fields is J gene, D gene, V gene, CDR3 protein. A D gene is named only where the DNA matches it firmly.

J gene: TRBJ1-3; D gene: TRBD1; V gene: TRBV19; CDR3 protein: ASSTRDREPSGNTIY
J gene: TRBJ2-5; D gene: .; V gene: TRBV7-9; CDR3 protein: ASSITGRGQETQY
J gene: TRBJ2-1; D gene: TRBD1; V gene: TRBV11-1; CDR3 protein: ASSSSGQVYNEQF
J gene: TRBJ2-7; D gene: TRBD1; V gene: TRBV18; CDR3 protein: ASSPGQGSSYEQY
J gene: TRBJ2-7; D gene: TRBD2; V gene: TRBV11-2; CDR3 protein: ASSLTGAGAKY
J gene: TRBJ2-1; D gene: TRBD1; V gene: TRBV9; CDR3 protein: ASSERQGGPPPYNEQF
J gene: TRBJ2-6; D gene: .; V gene: TRBV6-5; CDR3 protein: ASSYRGSGANVLT
J gene: TRBJ1-3; D gene: .; V gene: TRBV30; CDR3 protein: AWSVSGGNTIY
J gene: TRBJ2-5; D gene: TRBD1; V gene: TRBV5-4; CDR3 protein: ASSLDRGPRETQY
J gene: TRBJ2-1; D gene: TRBD2; V gene: TRBV27; CDR3 protein: ASTTGLAGDNEQF
J gene: TRBJ2-7; D gene: TRBD1; V gene: TRBV4-2; CDR3 protein: ASSQFTGGFSSVGEQY
J gene: TRBJ2-7; D gene: .; V gene: TRBV4-1; CDR3 protein: ASSQVVADPPPYEQY
J gene: TRBJ2-3; D gene: .; V gene: TRBV5-1; CDR3 protein: ASSDLSGGRTDTQY
J gene: TRBJ2-3; D gene: TRBD2; V gene: TRBV4-2; CDR3 protein: ASSQDRTSGRDTQY
J gene: TRBJ2-1; D gene: .; V gene: TRBV7-8; CDR3 protein: ASSLAGSEQF
J gene: TRBJ1-4; D gene: .; V gene: TRBV5-1; CDR3 protein: ASSLPGVAGNEKLF
J gene: TRBJ2-2; D gene: TRBD2; V gene: TRBV9; CDR3 protein: ASSVIGLAANTGELF
J gene: TRBJ2-2; D gene: .; V gene: TRBV4-1; CDR3 protein: ASSSPRGSPTGELF
J gene: TRBJ1-1; D gene: TRBD1; V gene: TRBV7-6; CDR3 protein: ASSRQGGGTEAF
J gene: TRBJ1-4; D gene: .; V gene: TRBV7-8; CDR3 protein: ASSSQGHGDEKLF
J gene: TRBJ2-3; D gene: TRBD2; V gene: TRBV5-4; CDR3 protein: ASSLRVASGRDTQY
J gene: TRBJ1-2; D gene: TRBD1; V gene: TRBV4-2; CDR3 protein: ASSRDREDGYT
J gene: TRBJ2-7; D gene: TRBD2; V gene: TRBV7-6; CDR3 protein: ASSSLAGGPGEQY
J gene: TRBJ1-5; D gene: TRBD1; V gene: TRBV10-1; CDR3 protein: ASRAHRGQPQH
J gene: TRBJ2-5; D gene: .; V gene: TRBV18; CDR3 protein: ASSPWTEETQY
J gene: TRBJ1-2; D gene: .; V gene: TRBV6-5; CDR3 protein: ASLRGSEYGYT
J gene: TRBJ2-7; D gene: .; V gene: TRBV27; CDR3 protein: ASSPFYGGGFSYEQY
J gene: TRBJ2-5; D gene: TRBD2; V gene: TRBV23-1; CDR3 protein: ASSHPTSGGEETQY
J gene: TRBJ1-5; D gene: .; V gene: TRBV28; CDR3 protein: ASSEPTGGSQPQH
J gene: TRBJ1-3; D gene: TRBD1; V gene: TRBV5-1; CDR3 protein: ASSLQGAGNTIY
J gene: TRBJ2-5; D gene: TRBD2; V gene: TRBV11-2; CDR3 protein: ASSLDRWREQY
J gene: TRBJ2-5; D gene: .; V gene: TRBV2; CDR3 protein: ASSEARETQY
J gene: TRBJ2-7; D gene: TRBD2; V gene: TRBV18; CDR3 protein: ASSRPGTSDYEQY
J gene: TRBJ2-2; D gene: .; V gene: TRBV27; CDR3 protein: ASSFGLNTGELF
J gene: TRBJ1-5; D gene: .; V gene: TRBV7-8; CDR3 protein: ASSLAGSGWGVAPQH
J gene: TRBJ1-4; D gene: .; V gene: TRBV4-2; CDR3 protein: ASSQDRVLVKKLF
J gene: TRBJ1-6; D gene: .; V gene: TRBV5-1; CDR3 protein: ASSLDRVTPLH
J gene: TRBJ2-4; D gene: .; V gene: TRBV13; CDR3 protein: ASSLGSGAGVIQY
J gene: TRBJ2-3; D gene: TRBD2; V gene: TRBV7-8; CDR3 protein: ASSHWPAGGLDTQY
J gene: TRBJ2-7; D gene: .; V gene: TRBV6-5; CDR3 protein: ASSYGDWGREQY
J gene: TRBJ1-1; D gene: TRBD1; V gene: TRBV29-1; CDR3 protein: SVGGDSEAF
J gene: TRBJ2-3; D gene: .; V gene: TRBV19; CDR3 protein: ASSPGRVSTDTQY
J gene: TRBJ1-2; D gene: .; V gene: TRBV5-4; CDR3 protein: ASSLNVGAHYGYT
J gene: TRBJ2-3; D gene: .; V gene: TRBV18; CDR3 protein: ASSPDSQDTQY
J gene: TRBJ1-1; D gene: TRBD1; V gene: TRBV5-1; CDR3 protein: ASRETGGGEAF
J gene: TRBJ2-5; D gene: TRBD2; V gene: TRBV4-1; CDR3 protein: ASSRGTSGAQETQY
J gene: TRBJ2-3; D gene: TRBD2; V gene: TRBV6-4; CDR3 protein: ASSGTSGGTDTQY
J gene: TRBJ1-6; D gene: TRBD1; V gene: TRBV27; CDR3 protein: ASKTGTANSPLH
J gene: TRBJ2-1; D gene: TRBD2; V gene: TRBV7-9; CDR3 protein: ASSLGSGRAAGGAEQF
J gene: TRBJ1-2; D gene: .; V gene: TRBV4-1; CDR3 protein: ASSQDWGDPVTGYT
J gene: TRBJ2-5; D gene: .; V gene: TRBV19; CDR3 protein: ASSRQGQETQY
J gene: TRBJ2-7; D gene: TRBD1; V gene: TRBV28; CDR3 protein: ASSETGDTYEQY
J gene: TRBJ2-1; D gene: .; V gene: TRBV27; CDR3 protein: ASSWLEQF
J gene: TRBJ1-2; D gene: TRBD1; V gene: TRBV5-1; CDR3 protein: ASSLDDRGDYGYT
J gene: TRBJ2-2; D gene: TRBD1; V gene: TRBV6-4; CDR3 protein: ASSAGQDTGELF
J gene: TRBJ2-3; D gene: TRBD1; V gene: TRBV6-6; CDR3 protein: ASSYPDRGTDTQY
J gene: TRBJ1-1; D gene: .; V gene: TRBV7-8; CDR3 protein: ASSLEGVGDTEAF